A single sample is the source of the 2 T cell receptor beta chains below, sequenced in a study of shared clonotypes between healthy human individuals. Here immunoSEQ multiplex PCR was the method, and the copy in TCRdb shows in-frame clones only, minus some. The data contain some 2 million clones, roughly 96% of them singletons. Sequenced input: naive CD4+ T cells sorted from blood. As for subset: CD45RA+ positively selected. These receptors all come from a man aged 18 to 29 in good health.

With regard to this clone: This specimen includes other DNA sequences encoding the same CDR3. The chain joins TRBV6-5 to TRBJ2-3; D unclear. CDR1 and CDR2 from the germline V gene are MNHEY and SVGAGI. The length of the CDR3 is 13 residues. Trimming stripped 8 bases from V and 0 bases from J, with 9 bases between. The CDR3, as DNA: TGTGCCAGCCGACCGGCTAGCACAGATACGCAGTATTTT. This sequence encodes CASRPASTDTQYF.

The genes are TRBV5-1 and TRBJ2-5; 8 bases match TRBD2. Trimming took 4 bases from V and 2 from J; bases not matched to a gene: 4. The CDR3 covers 14 residues. Germline-derived CDR1 and CDR2 are SGHRS and YFSETQ. In nucleotides, the CDR3 is TGCGCCAGCAGCCACCTAGCGGGTCAAGAGACCCAGTACTTC. Its translation is CASSHLAGQETQYF.